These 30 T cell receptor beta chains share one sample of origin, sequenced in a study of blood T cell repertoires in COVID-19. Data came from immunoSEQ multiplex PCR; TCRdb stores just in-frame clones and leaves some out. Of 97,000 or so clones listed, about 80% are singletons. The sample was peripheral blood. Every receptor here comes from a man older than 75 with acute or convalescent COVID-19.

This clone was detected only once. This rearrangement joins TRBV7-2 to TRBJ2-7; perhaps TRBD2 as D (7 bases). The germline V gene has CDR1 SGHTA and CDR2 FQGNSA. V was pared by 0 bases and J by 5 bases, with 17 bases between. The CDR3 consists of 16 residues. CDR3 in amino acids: CASSLAEGGGLHEQYF. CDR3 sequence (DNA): TGTGCCAGCAGCTTAGCGGAGGGGGGGGGCCTCCACGAGCAGTACTTC.

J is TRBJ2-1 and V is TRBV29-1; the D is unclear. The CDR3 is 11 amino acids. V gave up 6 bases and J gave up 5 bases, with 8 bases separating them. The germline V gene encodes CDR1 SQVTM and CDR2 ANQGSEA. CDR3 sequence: CSVVLNNEQFF. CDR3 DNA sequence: TGCAGCGTGGTACTTAACAATGAGCAGTTCTTC.

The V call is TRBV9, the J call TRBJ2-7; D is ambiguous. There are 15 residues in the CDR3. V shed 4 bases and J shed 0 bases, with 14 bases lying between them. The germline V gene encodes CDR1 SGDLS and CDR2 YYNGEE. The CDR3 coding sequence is TGTGCCAGCAGCCTAAGCCAACAGAGCTCCTACGAGCAGTACTTC. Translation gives CASSLSQQSSYEQYF.

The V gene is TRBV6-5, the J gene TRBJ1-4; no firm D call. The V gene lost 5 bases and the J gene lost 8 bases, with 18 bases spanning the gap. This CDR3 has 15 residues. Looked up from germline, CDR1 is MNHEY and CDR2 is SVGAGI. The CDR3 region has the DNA TGTGCCAGCAGTCCCTCTATTCTTCGGGGAGAAAAACTGTTTTTT. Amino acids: CASSPSILRGEKLFF.

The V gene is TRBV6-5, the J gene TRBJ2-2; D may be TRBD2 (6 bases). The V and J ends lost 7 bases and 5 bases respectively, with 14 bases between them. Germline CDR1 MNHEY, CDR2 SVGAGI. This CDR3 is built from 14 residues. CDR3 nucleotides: TGTGCCAGCATGGGACTGGGAGGAACCGGGGAGCTGTTTTTT. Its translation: CASMGLGGTGELFF.

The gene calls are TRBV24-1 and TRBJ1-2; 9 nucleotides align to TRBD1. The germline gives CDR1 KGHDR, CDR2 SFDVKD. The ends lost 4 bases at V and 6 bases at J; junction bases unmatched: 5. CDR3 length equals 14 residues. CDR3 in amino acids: CATSEPGTGNGYTF. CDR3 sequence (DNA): TGTGCCACCAGTGAACCCGGGACAGGGAATGGCTACACCTTC.

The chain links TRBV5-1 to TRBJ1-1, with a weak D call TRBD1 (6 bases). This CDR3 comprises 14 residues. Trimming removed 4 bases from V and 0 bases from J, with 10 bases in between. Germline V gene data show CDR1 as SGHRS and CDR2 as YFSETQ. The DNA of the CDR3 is TGCGCCAGCAGCAAGGGACAAGTGAACACTGAAGCTTTCTTT. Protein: CASSKGQVNTEAFF.

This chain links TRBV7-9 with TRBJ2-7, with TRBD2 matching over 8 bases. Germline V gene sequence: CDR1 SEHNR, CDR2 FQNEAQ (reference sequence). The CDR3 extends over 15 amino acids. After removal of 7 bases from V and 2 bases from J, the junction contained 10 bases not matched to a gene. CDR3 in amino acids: CASTLAGSGAYEQYF. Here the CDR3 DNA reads TGTGCCAGCACCCTCGCTGGTAGCGGGGCCTACGAGCAGTACTTC.

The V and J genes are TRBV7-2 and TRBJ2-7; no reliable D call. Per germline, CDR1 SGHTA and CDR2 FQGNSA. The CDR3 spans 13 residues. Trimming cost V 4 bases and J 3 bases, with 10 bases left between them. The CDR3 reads CASSSAPHYEQYF. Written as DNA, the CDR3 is TGTGCCAGCAGCTCAGCCCCCCACTACGAGCAGTACTTC.

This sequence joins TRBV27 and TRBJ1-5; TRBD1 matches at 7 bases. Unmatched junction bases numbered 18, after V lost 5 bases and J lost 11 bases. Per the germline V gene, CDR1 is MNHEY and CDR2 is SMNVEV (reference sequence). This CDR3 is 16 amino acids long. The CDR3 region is CASSRLGQSSNMAQHF. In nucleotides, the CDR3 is TGTGCCAGCAGTAGACTGGGACAGAGTAGCAATATGGCCCAGCATTTT.

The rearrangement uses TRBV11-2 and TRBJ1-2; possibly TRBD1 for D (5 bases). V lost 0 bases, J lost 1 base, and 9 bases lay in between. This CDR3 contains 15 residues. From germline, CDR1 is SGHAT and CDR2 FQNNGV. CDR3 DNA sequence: TGTGCCAGCAGCTTAGATCGGGGGGTTAACTATGGCTACACCTTC. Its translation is CASSLDRGVNYGYTF.

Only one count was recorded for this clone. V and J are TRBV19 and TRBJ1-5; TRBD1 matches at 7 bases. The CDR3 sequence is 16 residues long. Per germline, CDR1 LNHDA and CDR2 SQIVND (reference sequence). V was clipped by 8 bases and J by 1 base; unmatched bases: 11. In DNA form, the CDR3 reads TGTGCCAGTCGGGAAGGGGGCGCGGGAAGCAATCAGCCCCAGCATTTT. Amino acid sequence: CASREGGAGSNQPQHF.

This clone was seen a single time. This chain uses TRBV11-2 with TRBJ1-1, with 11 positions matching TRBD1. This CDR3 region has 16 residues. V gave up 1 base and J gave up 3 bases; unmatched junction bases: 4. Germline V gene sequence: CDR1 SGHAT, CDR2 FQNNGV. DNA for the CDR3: TGTGCCAGCAGCTTAGCCATGGGACAGGGGGACACTGAAGCTTTCTTT. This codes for CASSLAMGQGDTEAFF.

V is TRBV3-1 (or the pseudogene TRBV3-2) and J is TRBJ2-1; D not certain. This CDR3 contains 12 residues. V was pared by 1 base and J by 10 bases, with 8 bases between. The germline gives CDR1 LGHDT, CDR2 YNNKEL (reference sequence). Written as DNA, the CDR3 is TGTGCCAGCAGCCAAGGGTTGACAGAGCAGTTCTTC. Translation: CASSQGLTEQFF.

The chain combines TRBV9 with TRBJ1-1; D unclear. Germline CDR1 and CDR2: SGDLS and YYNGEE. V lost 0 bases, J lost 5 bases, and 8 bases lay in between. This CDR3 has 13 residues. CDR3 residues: CASSVDGVTEAFF. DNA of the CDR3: TGTGCCAGCAGCGTAGACGGGGTGACTGAAGCTTTCTTT.

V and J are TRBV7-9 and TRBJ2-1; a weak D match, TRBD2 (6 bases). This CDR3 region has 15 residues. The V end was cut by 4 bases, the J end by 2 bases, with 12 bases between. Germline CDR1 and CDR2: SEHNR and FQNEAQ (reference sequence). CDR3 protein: CASSSLASPYNEQFF. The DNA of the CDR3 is TGTGCCAGCAGCTCCCTAGCGAGTCCCTACAATGAGCAGTTCTTC.

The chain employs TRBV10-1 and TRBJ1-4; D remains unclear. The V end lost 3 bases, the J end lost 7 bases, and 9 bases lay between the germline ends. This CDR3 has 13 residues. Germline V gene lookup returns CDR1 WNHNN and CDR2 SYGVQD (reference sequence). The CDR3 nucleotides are TGCGCCAGCAGTGATGTCCCGGGTGAAAAACTGTTTTTT. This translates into CASSDVPGEKLFF.

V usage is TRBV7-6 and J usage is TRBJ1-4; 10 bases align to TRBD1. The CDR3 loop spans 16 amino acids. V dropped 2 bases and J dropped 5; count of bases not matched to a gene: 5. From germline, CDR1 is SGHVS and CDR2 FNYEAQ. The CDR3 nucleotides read TGTGCCAGCAGCTTATCAGGACAGGGGGGAAATGAAAAACTGTTTTTT. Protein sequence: CASSLSGQGGNEKLFF.

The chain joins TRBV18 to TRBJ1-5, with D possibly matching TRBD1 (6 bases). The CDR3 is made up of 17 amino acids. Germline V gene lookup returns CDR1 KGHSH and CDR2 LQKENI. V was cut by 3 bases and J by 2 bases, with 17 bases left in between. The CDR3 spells CASSPSTGPAGNQPQHF. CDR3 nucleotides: TGTGCCAGCTCACCCTCGACAGGCCCTGCGGGCAATCAGCCCCAGCATTTT.

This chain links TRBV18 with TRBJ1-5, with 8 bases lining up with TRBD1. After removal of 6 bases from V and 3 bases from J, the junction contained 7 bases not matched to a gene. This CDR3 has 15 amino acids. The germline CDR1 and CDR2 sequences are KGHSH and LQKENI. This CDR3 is CASSRRTGPNQPQHF. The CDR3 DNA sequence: TGTGCCAGCTCCCGTAGGACAGGGCCCAATCAGCCCCAGCATTTT.

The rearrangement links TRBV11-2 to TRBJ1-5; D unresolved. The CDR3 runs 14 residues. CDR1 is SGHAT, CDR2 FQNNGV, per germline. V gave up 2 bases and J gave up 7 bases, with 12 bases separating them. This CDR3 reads CASSLSSGMQPQHF. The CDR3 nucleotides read TGTGCCAGCAGCTTAAGTTCAGGCATGCAGCCCCAGCATTTT.

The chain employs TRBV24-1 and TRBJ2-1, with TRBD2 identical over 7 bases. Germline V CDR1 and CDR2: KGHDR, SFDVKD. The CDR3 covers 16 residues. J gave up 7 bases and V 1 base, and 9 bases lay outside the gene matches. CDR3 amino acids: CATSDFGGRTWNEQFF. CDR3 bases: TGTGCCACCAGTGATTTCGGCGGGAGAACTTGGAATGAGCAGTTCTTC.

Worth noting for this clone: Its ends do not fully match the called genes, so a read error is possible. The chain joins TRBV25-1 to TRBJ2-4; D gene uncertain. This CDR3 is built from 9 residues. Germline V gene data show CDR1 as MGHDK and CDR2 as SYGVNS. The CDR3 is CASSTEESF. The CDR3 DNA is TGTGCCAGCAGTACTGAGGAATCTTTC. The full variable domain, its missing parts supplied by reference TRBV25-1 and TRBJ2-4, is EADIYQTPRYLVIGTGKKITLECSQTMGHDKMYWYQQDPGMELHLIHYSYGVNSTEKGDLSSESTVSRIRTEHFPLTLESARPSHTSQYLCASSTEESFGAGTRLSVL.

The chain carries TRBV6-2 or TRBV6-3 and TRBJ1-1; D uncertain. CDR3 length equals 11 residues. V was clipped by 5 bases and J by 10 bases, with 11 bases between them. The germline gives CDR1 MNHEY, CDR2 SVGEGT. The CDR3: CASSGGFLAFF. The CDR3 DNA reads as TGTGCCAGCAGTGGAGGATTCTTAGCTTTCTTT.

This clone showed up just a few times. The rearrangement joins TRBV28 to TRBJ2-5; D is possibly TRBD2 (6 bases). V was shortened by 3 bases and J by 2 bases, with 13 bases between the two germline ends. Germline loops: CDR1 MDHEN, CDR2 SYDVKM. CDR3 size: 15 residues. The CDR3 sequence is CASSFRAGRQETQYF. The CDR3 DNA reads TGTGCCAGCAGTTTTAGGGCGGGGAGGCAAGAGACCCAGTACTTC.

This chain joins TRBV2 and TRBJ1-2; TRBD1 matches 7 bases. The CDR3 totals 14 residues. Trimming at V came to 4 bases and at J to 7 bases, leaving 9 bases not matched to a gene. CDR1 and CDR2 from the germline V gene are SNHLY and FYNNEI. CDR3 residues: CASSAGQTYGGYTF. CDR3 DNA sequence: TGTGCCAGCAGTGCGGGACAGACTTATGGTGGCTACACCTTC.

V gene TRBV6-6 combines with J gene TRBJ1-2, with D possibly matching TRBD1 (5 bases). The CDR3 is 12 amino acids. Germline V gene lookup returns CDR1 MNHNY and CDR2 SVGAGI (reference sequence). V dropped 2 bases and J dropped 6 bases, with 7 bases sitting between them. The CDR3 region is CASSYARDGYTF. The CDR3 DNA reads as TGTGCCAGCAGTTACGCCAGGGATGGCTACACCTTC.

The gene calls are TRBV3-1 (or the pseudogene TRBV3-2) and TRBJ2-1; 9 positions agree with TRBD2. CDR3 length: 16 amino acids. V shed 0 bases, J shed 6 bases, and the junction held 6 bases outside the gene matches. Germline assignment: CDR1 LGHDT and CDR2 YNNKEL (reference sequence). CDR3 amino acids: CASSQEKLAGSNEQFF. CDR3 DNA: TGTGCCAGCAGCCAAGAGAAGCTAGCGGGGTCCAATGAGCAGTTCTTC.

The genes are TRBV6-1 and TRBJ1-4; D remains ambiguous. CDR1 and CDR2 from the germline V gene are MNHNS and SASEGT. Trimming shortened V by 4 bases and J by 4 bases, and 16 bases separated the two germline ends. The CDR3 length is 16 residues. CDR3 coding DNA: TGTGCCAGCAGTGGACACAACCAACGATATAATGAAAAACTGTTTTTT. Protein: CASSGHNQRYNEKLFF.

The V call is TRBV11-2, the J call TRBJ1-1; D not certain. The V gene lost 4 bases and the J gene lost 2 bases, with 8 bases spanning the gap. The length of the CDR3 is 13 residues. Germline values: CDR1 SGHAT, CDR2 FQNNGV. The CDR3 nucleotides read TGTGCCAGCAGCTCCACACGAAACACTGAAGCTTTCTTT. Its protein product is CASSSTRNTEAFF.